This T cell receptor beta chain stems from a study of T cells in Graves' hyperthyroidism and ophthalmopathy. Study-wide results and caveats: Blood shared most expanded thyroid clonotypes above 0.001.

Patients aged 18 to 65 had newly diagnosed hyperthyroidism lasting under 2 months. Uncontrolled infection, other autoimmune disease, pregnancy or lactation excluded patients. PBMCs were collected from an approximately 9.5 ml volume of fresh peripheral blood. Amplification targeted TCR beta CDR3 regions from RNA transcripts. The HTBI primer set served for first-round RT-PCR of the TCR CDR3. TCRdb called the multiplex PCR reads again in MiXCR, with one record for every CDR3 protein. The repertoire holds some 760,000 distinct CDR3 sequences, with less than 15% as singletons. The germline CDR1 and CDR2 sequences are DFQATT and SNEGSKA (reference sequence). V was pared by 3 bases and J by 5 bases, with 6 bases of the junction left unmatched. The CDR3 has 13 residues. This clonotype was detected many times. Its antigen is as yet unknown.

The origin of this receptor is a woman younger than 30 with Graves' hyperthyroidism. The genes are TRBV20-1 and TRBJ2-5; 7 bases are a match to TRBD2. The sample consisted of blood. CDR3 protein: CSASRLAAETQYF. The CDR3 DNA reads TGCAGTGCTAGTAGGCTAGCGGCGGAGACCCAGTACTTC.